The next 5 T cell receptor beta chains were all read from a single sample in a study of identical twins. Using its own MiXCR run on the 5' RACE reads, TCRdb lists one record per CDR3 protein. The sample carries 1.5 million to 2 million distinct CDR3 sequences, 25% to 35% recorded once. Specimen: cord blood. All receptors come from a newborn girl in good health.

With regard to this clonotype: Being one base from a much bigger clone, this may be a read error. The V and J genes are TRBV29-1 and TRBJ1-1; 10 bases are a match to TRBD1. Germline CDR1 reads SQVTM; CDR2 reads ANQGSEA. The CDR3 is 15 residues long. For the CDR3, the DNA is TGCAGCGTTCGACTAGGGACAGGGGTGAACGCTGAAGCTTTCTTT. It encodes CSVRLGTGVNAEAFF. Using reference TRBV29-1 and TRBJ1-1 for the parts outside the CDR3, the full variable domain is SAVISQKPSRDICQRGTSLTIQCQVDSQVTMMFWYRQQPGQSLTLIATANQGSEATYESGFVIDKFPISRPNLTFSTLTVSNMSPEDSSIYLCSVRLGTGVNAEAFFGQGTRLTVV.

This chain joins TRBV20-1 and TRBJ2-7; possible D gene TRBD2, 6 bases. The CDR3 length is 15 residues. The V gene's germline CDR1 is DFQATT and CDR2 SNEGSKA (reference sequence). V shed 3 bases and J shed 3 bases, with 18 bases lying between them. CDR3 sequence (DNA): TGCAGTGCTAGGACCCCGCGGGGTTGGGTCTACGAGCAGTACTTC. It translates to CSARTPRGWVYEQYF.

The chain has TRBV5-1 and TRBJ1-1; a possible D gene is TRBD1 (6 bases). The CDR3 contains 16 residues. CDR1 SGHRS and CDR2 YFSETQ come from the germline V gene. The V end lost 4 bases, the J end lost 0 bases, and 16 bases lay between the germline ends. In nucleotides, the CDR3 is TGCGCCAGCAGCCCGGGACACCACCGGTTGAACACTGAAGCTTTCTTT. It encodes CASSPGHHRLNTEAFF.

CDR3 sequence reads: CASSAWTAMNTEAFF. Here the CDR3 DNA reads TGTGCCAGCAGTGCCTGGACGGCTATGAACACTGAAGCTTTCTTT. This chain links TRBV6-1 with TRBJ1-1; D is ambiguous. The V gene's germline CDR1 is MNHNS and CDR2 SASEGT. This CDR3 is built from 15 residues. V was clipped by 4 bases and J by 0 bases, with 12 bases between them.

As to this clonotype: The junction differs from germline at one of its ends, possibly a read error. The chain uses TRBV28 and TRBJ2-3; 8 positions agree with TRBD2. Germline loops: CDR1 MDHEN, CDR2 SYDVKM. The CDR3 has 17 residues. In DNA, the CDR3 is TGTGCCAGCAGTTCCACCGGAAGCGGGAGAAGCACAGATGCGCAGTATTTT. It yields the protein CASSSTGSGRSTDAQYF. The full variable domain, rest sourced from reference TRBV28 and TRBJ2-3, is DVKVTQSSRYLVKRTGEKVFLECVQDMDHENMFWYRQDPGLGLRLIYFSYDVKMKEKGDIPEGYSVSREKKERFSLILESASTNQTSMYLCASSSTGSGRSTDAQYFGPGTRLTVL.